This T cell receptor beta chain was sequenced during a study of shared clonotypes between healthy human individuals. For the study at large: Ranging from 18 to 49 in age, donors were two women and three men.

This clone came up a few times. Antigen: not known. This CDR3 has 14 amino acids. V was pared by 6 bases and J by 4 bases, with 6 bases of the junction left unmatched. Germline CDR1 is SQVTM and CDR2 is ANQGSEA. Several immunoSEQ plates held equal portions of the genomic DNA taken from each subset. The data were produced by immunoSEQ multiplex PCR, yet TCRdb's version contains in-frame clones alone and is incomplete. Of fewer than 650,000 clones in the sample, around three quarters were seen once. Regarding the study as a whole: With few donors, the genetic and exposure-history diversity represented was limited.

The receptor's source is a woman in her thirties or forties in good health. Some clones in this sample may be carry-over from other donors' samples. The specimen sequenced was PBMCs. The V call is TRBV29-1, the J call TRBJ2-1, with 10 bases that match TRBD1. CDR3 in DNA: TGCAGCGTGCGCCGGGACAGGGGATACAATGAGCAGTTCTTC. Translated: CSVRRDRGYNEQFF.